One and the same sample provided the 17 T cell receptor beta chains below, sequenced in a study of T-cell memory formation after mild COVID-19. Each CDR3 protein gets one entry after TCRdb re-called the 5' RACE reads with MiXCR. In the table there are hundreds of thousands of distinct CDR3 sequences, roughly 18% of which are singletons. What was sequenced was PBMCs or a T cell subset sorted from them (not recorded which). Receptors originate from an adult woman who had mild COVID-19 (a few samples of this study predate the infection). Cell type and time point are not known.

CDR3 bases: TGTGCCAGCAGACCCACGGACAGGGGGCAAGGAAACACCATATATTTT. It is translated as CASRPTDRGQGNTIYF. The chain recombines TRBV12-3 or TRBV12-4 with TRBJ1-3; 11 bases are a match to TRBD1. There are 16 residues in the CDR3. The J segment lost 4 bases and the V segment lost 6 bases, leaving 8 bases of the junction unmatched.

This clonotype came up a few times. The chain couples TRBV10-3 to TRBJ1-2; 9 bases are shared with TRBD1. The CDR3 has 14 amino acids. In germline, CDR1 is ENHRY, CDR2 SYGVKD. V gave up 4 bases and J gave up 4 bases; unmatched junction bases: 4. The CDR3 coding sequence is TGTGCCATCAGTGGGACAGGGGCGGCCTATGGCTACACCTTC. It translates to CAISGTGAAYGYTF.

This clonotype came up a few times. J is TRBJ2-5 and V is TRBV9; 9 bases map to TRBD2. Germline CDR1 reads SGDLS; CDR2 reads YYNGEE. The V and J ends lost 0 bases and 3 bases, in that order; junction bases with no gene match: 6. This CDR3 spans 16 amino acids. CDR3 bases: TGTGCCAGCAGCGTAGGTTGGACTAGCGTCGAAGAGACCCAGTACTTC. It codes for CASSVGWTSVEETQYF.

This clonotype came up a few times. The chain joins TRBV5-6 to TRBJ2-3, with a tentative D call TRBD1 (6 bases). Germline lookup yields CDR1 SGHDT and CDR2 YYEEEE. V was shortened by 4 bases and J by 4 bases, with 16 bases between the two germline ends. The CDR3 is 15 amino acids. CDR3 loop: CASSLSRGWADTQYF. CDR3 DNA: TGTGCCAGCAGCCTTTCAAGGGGGTGGGCAGATACGCAGTATTTT.

The J gene is TRBJ2-5, the V gene TRBV24-1, with 11 bases matching TRBD1. CDR3 size: 15 residues. Germline values: CDR1 KGHDR, CDR2 SFDVKD. Germline trimming cut 2 bases from V and 2 bases from J; bases unmatched to any gene: 0. The CDR3 region has the DNA TGTGCCACCAGTGATTGGGACAGGGGGCAAGAGACCCAGTACTTC. It translates to CATSDWDRGQETQYF.

Many counts were recorded for this clonotype. This chain connects TRBV3-1 to TRBJ2-5; 8 bases fit TRBD1. Germline assignment: CDR1 LGHDT and CDR2 YNNKEL (reference sequence). V was pared by 3 bases and J by 5 bases, with 20 bases of the junction left unmatched. This CDR3 spans 19 amino acids. The DNA for the CDR3 is TGTGCCAGCAGCCAGCCAGGGGGCGTACTCCGAGCCGTCGGGGAGACCCAGTACTTC. Translating gives CASSQPGGVLRAVGETQYF.

This clonotype was seen once. The CDR3 region has the DNA TGTGCCAGCAGTTACTCACAAAATGGGGAGTACGAGCAGTACTTC. Its translation is CASSYSQNGEYEQYF. The chain carries TRBV6-2 or TRBV6-3 and TRBJ2-7; TRBD2 is a possible D gene (5 bases). V was pared by 0 bases and J by 4 bases, with 13 bases between. CDR1 is MNHEY, CDR2 SVGEGT, per germline. This CDR3 has 15 residues.

This clonotype was counted only a few times. The J gene is TRBJ2-1, the V gene TRBV19, with D maybe TRBD2 (7 bases). The CDR3 totals 15 residues. Germline CDR1 and CDR2: LNHDA and SQIVND (reference sequence). Between the trimmed V and J ends, which lost 3 bases and 5 bases, there was a span of 14 bases. CDR3: CASSIPRGGNNEQFF. In nucleotides, the CDR3 is TGTGCCAGTAGTATTCCGAGGGGGGGTAACAATGAGCAGTTCTTC.

The chain is built from TRBV12-3 or TRBV12-4 and TRBJ1-2; D gene unclear. V lost 9 bases, J lost 8 bases, and 25 bases lay in between. There are 15 residues in the CDR3. The CDR3 here is CASIYGPPPGGGYTF. In DNA form, the CDR3 reads TGTGCCAGTATTTACGGACCCCCACCCGGAGGGGGCTACACCTTC.

The chain links TRBV6-8 to TRBJ1-5; tentative D call: TRBD1 (5 bases). From germline, CDR1 is MNHGY and CDR2 SAAAGT. The germline V and J ends were trimmed by 2 bases and 7 bases, with 9 bases remaining between them. The CDR3 sequence is 13 residues long. CDR3 in amino acids: CASSYEGCQPQHF. The CDR3 region has the DNA TGTGCCAGCAGTTACGAGGGGTGCCAGCCCCAGCATTTT.

This clonotype was recorded a few times. The chain links TRBV21-1 to TRBJ1-5. TRBV21-1 is a pseudogene segment. CDR3 size: 21 residues. The CDR3 reads CASNGDAAGKLKDYSNQPQHF. DNA of the CDR3: TGTGCCAGCAACGGTGACGCGGCAGGGAAACTAAAAGATTATAGCAATCAGCCCCAGCATTTT.

As DNA, the CDR3 is TGCGCCAGCAGCTTGGCGGCAGCCGGGAATCCCGAGCAGTTCTTC. It codes for CASSLAAAGNPEQFF. The V call is TRBV5-1, the J call TRBJ2-1; maybe TRBD2 (5 bases). The V end was cut by 0 bases, the J end by 10 bases, with 17 bases between. The CDR3 contains 15 residues. Per germline, CDR1 SGHRS and CDR2 YFSETQ.

The rearrangement joins TRBV25-1 to TRBJ1-6, with 11 bases lining up with TRBD1. Germline assignment: CDR1 MGHDK and CDR2 SYGVNS. V shed 3 bases and J 16 bases; nucleotides not matched to a gene: 17. The length of the CDR3 is 17 residues. The CDR3 reads CASSDITPPGQGALLHF. The CDR3 bases are TGTGCCAGCAGTGACATAACCCCTCCCGGACAGGGGGCCCTTCTCCACTTT.

The chain combines TRBV5-1 with TRBJ1-1; weak D call: TRBD1 (5 bases). Germline V gives CDR1 SGHRS, CDR2 YFSETQ. This CDR3 has 14 residues. V was shortened by 0 bases and J by 4 bases, with 10 bases between the two germline ends. CDR3 sequence reads: CASSLEGSTTEAFF. For the CDR3, the DNA is TGCGCCAGCAGCTTGGAGGGGTCGACCACTGAAGCTTTCTTT.

This clonotype was counted between two and nine times. This rearrangement joins TRBV12-3 or TRBV12-4 to TRBJ1-2; the D gene is possibly TRBD1 (5 bases). The germline V and J ends were trimmed by 7 bases and 8 bases, with 14 bases remaining between them. CDR3 length: 12 amino acids. This CDR3 is CASTLTGDGYTF. The CDR3 region has the DNA TGTGCCAGCACCCTCACTGGGGACGGCTACACCTTC.

This clonotype was picked up a small number of times. This chain uses TRBV6-5 with TRBJ2-7; TRBD1 agrees at 11 bases. The CDR3 length is 14 residues. V lost 5 bases, J lost 5 bases, and 5 bases stayed unmatched. Germline CDR1 and CDR2: MNHEY and SVGAGI. The CDR3 here is CASSPGQGADEQYF. The DNA for the CDR3 is TGTGCCAGCAGTCCTGGACAGGGGGCGGACGAGCAGTACTTC.

This clonotype was seen more than once but under ten times. The chain has TRBV20-1 and TRBJ2-7, with 7 bases aligning to TRBD1. CDR1 and CDR2 from the germline V gene are DFQATT and SNEGSKA (reference sequence). The CDR3 has 15 amino acids. V dropped 3 bases and J dropped 2; count of bases not matched to a gene: 10. The CDR3 region is CSASYRTGATYEQYF. DNA for the CDR3: TGCAGTGCTAGTTACCGGACAGGCGCAACCTACGAGCAGTACTTC.